The rows below give T cell receptor beta chains drawn from one sample of a study of blood T cell repertoires in COVID-19. Method: immunoSEQ multiplex PCR; TCRdb's copy keeps in-frame clones and lacks some. This sample has some 200,000 clones, with 85% to 90% found just once. Sequences were obtained from PBMCs or T cells enriched from blood (not recorded which). All receptors derive from a woman between 18 and 30 years old in a cohort exposed to, infected with or recovered from COVID-19 (not recorded which). CDR3s include the opening cysteine and the closing phenylalanine or tryptophan. D genes are given only for firm matches. A row's size may be missing; if present it is once, few, many or a size class.

TRBV3-1/TRBV3-2	.	.	TRBJ1-4	TGTGCCAGCAGCCGGGCGAATGAAAAACTGTTTTTT	CASSRANEKLFF
TRBV28	.	TRBD1	TRBJ1-4	TGTGCCAGCAGTCTTCTCGACAGGGTTGGGGATGAAAAACTGTTTTTT	CASSLLDRVGDEKLFF
TRBV5-1	once	.	TRBJ1-1	TGCGCCAGCAGCTTCGGCAGGGGATCATGGGCGGCCACTGAAGCTTTCTTT	CASSFGRGSWAATEAFF
TRBV11-3	.	.	TRBJ1-3	TGTGCCAGCAGCTTAGGGAGAGGCGGCTCTGGAAACACCATATATTTT	CASSLGRGGSGNTIYF
TRBV2	.	TRBD1	TRBJ2-6	TGTGCCAGCAGCCGGGACAGGCCAAGCTCTGGGGCCAACGTCCTGACTTTC	CASSRDRPSSGANVLTF
TRBV7-2	once	.	TRBJ2-1	TGTGCCAGCAGCTTGTCGGGATATAATGAGCAGTTCTTC	CASSLSGYNEQFF
TRBV2	.	TRBD1	TRBJ1-4	TGTGCCAGCCGTCGGGACAGGGTCCTCAGGGGTGAAAAACTGTTTTTT	CASRRDRVLRGEKLFF
TRBV20-1	.	.	TRBJ1-1	TGCAGTGCTAGCCAATACACTGAAGCTTTCTTT	CSASQYTEAFF
TRBV9	.	TRBD1	TRBJ2-2	TGTGCCAGCAGCAACTCCCGGGACAGGGGGTACACCGGGGAGCTGTTTTTT	CASSNSRDRGYTGELFF
TRBV18	.	TRBD1	TRBJ1-5	TGTGCCAGCTCAATAGGACAGGGCAATCAGCCCCAGCATTTT	CASSIGQGNQPQHF
TRBV5-1	.	TRBD1	TRBJ2-1	TGCGCCAGCAGCGGAGGACAGGGCGATGCTTACAATGAGCAGTTCTTC	CASSGGQGDAYNEQFF
TRBV11-3	.	TRBD1	TRBJ2-3	TGTGCCAGCAGCCTACAGGGGCTGGGCACAGATACGCAGTATTTT	CASSLQGLGTDTQYF
TRBV21-1	.	.	TRBJ2-3	TGTGCCAGCAGCAAAGTAGGACCCCGAGGGCCAGATACGCAGTATTTT	CASSKVGPRGPDTQYF
TRBV11-3	few	.	TRBJ1-6	TGTGCCAGCAGCTTAGCGGCAGGGGATAATTCACCCCTCCACTTT	CASSLAAGDNSPLHF
TRBV7-8	.	.	TRBJ1-1	TGTGCCAGCAGCTCGCCCGGCGGTGGCAGGAACACTGAAGCTTTCTTT	CASSSPGGGRNTEAFF
TRBV5-4	.	TRBD2	TRBJ2-1	TGTGCCAGCAGCTCTCGACTAGCGGGAGTCTCGCACAATGAGCAGTTCTTC	CASSSRLAGVSHNEQFF
TRBV9	.	.	TRBJ1-2	TGTGCCAGCAGCGTAGTGGGGCAGGCCTATGGCTACACCTTC	CASSVVGQAYGYTF
TRBV7-5	.	.	TRBJ1-1	TGTGCCAGAAGCCCCATTGGGTCACAGGGATCGAGCACTGAAGCTTTCTTT	CARSPIGSQGSSTEAFF
TRBV6-5	few	.	TRBJ1-1	TGTGCCAGCAGTAACACAGAGAACACTGAAGCTTTCTTT	CASSNTENTEAFF
TRBV3-1/TRBV3-2	.	.	TRBJ1-5	TGTGCCAGCAGCCAGTCAGCAGGTCAGCCCCAGCATTTT	CASSQSAGQPQHF
TRBV5-1	once	.	TRBJ2-2	TGCGCCAGCAGACCAACAGGGAGCGGGGAGCTGTTTTTT	CASRPTGSGELFF
TRBV15	.	.	TRBJ2-1	TGTGCCACCAGCAGCTTACCCGGGAGCTCCTACAATGAGCAGTTCTTC	CATSSLPGSSYNEQFF
TRBV5-1	.	.	TRBJ1-2	TGCGCCAGCAGCTTGGTCGGCCCAGAGGTCTATGGCTACACCTTC	CASSLVGPEVYGYTF
TRBV6-5	once	TRBD1	TRBJ2-1	TGTGCCAGCAGTTACGCTCCGGGACAGGGGTACAATGAGCAGTTCTTC	CASSYAPGQGYNEQFF
TRBV20-1	.	.	TRBJ1-6	TGCAGTGCTAGCAGGGGTTCACCCCTCCACTTT	CSASRGSPLHF
TRBV9	.	.	TRBJ2-7	TGTGCCAGCAGCGTAGGGGCAGGGCCCTACGAGCAGTACTTC	CASSVGAGPYEQYF
TRBV19	once	TRBD2	TRBJ2-3	TGTGCCAGTATGGGGACTAGCGGGGGGGACGCAGATACGCAGTATTTT	CASMGTSGGDADTQYF
TRBV6-5	once	.	TRBJ1-2	TGTGCCAGCAGTCGAGGGACACCCCAGGGCTACACCTTC	CASSRGTPQGYTF
TRBV18	.	TRBD2	TRBJ2-7	TGTGCCAGCTCCCCGGGACTAGCGGGATACGAGCAGTACTTC	CASSPGLAGYEQYF
TRBV30	.	TRBD2	TRBJ2-3	TGTGCCTGGAGTCCAGGACTAGCGGGAGTAGGGGATACGCAGTATTTT	CAWSPGLAGVGDTQYF
TRBV19	.	TRBD2	TRBJ2-7	TGTGCCAGTAGTGACGACTCCTTAGCGGGAGGCTACGAGCAGTACTTC	CASSDDSLAGGYEQYF
TRBV9	.	TRBD1	TRBJ1-5	TGTGCCAGCAGCGGTGGGACAGGGGCCTCCGGGCAGCCCCAGCATTTT	CASSGGTGASGQPQHF
TRBV7-9	.	TRBD1	TRBJ1-2	TGTGCCAGCAGCTTAGAAGGGACAGGCTATGGCTACACCTTC	CASSLEGTGYGYTF
TRBV6-6	.	.	TRBJ1-6	TGTGCCAGCAGTTACTCTGAGGGCTATAATTCACCCCTCCACTTT	CASSYSEGYNSPLHF
TRBV19	.	.	TRBJ1-5	TGTGCCAGTAGTCCCGATCCGGGACTGACCATCAATCAGCCCCAGCATTTT	CASSPDPGLTINQPQHF
TRBV7-9	.	TRBD1	TRBJ1-6	TGTGCCAGCTCGGGACAGGGGGACAATAATTCACCCCTCCACTTT	CASSGQGDNNSPLHF
TRBV29-1	.	.	TRBJ1-2	TGCAGCGCCAGGGTCGAGTATGGCTACACCTTC	CSARVEYGYTF
TRBV7-3	.	TRBD1	TRBJ2-3	TGTGCCAGTCTGCCATCGGGACAGGGGTCAGATACGCAGTATTTT	CASLPSGQGSDTQYF
TRBV19	once	TRBD1	TRBJ2-5	TGTGCCAGTAGTACGGACAGGGTTAGAGAGACCCAGTACTTC	CASSTDRVRETQYF
TRBV9	.	TRBD1	TRBJ1-1	TGTGCCAGCAGCGCTGAGACAGGGAGCACTGAAGCTTTCTTT	CASSAETGSTEAFF
TRBV29-1	.	TRBD2	TRBJ2-5	TGCAGCGTTAAAGGACTAGTCCAAGAGACCCAGTACTTC	CSVKGLVQETQYF
TRBV10-1	.	.	TRBJ2-3	TGCGCCAGCAGTGAGCCCGGCACAGATACGCAGTATTTT	CASSEPGTDTQYF